A selection of T cell receptor beta chains follows, all from one sample in a study of patients with pleural tuberculosis. TCRdb processed the reads anew with MiXCR; each CDR3 protein has one entry. The sample lists approximately 50,000 distinct CDR3 sequences, about 7.9% occurring once. Receptor source: a human donor with pleural tuberculosis. Each CDR3 is given with its conserved first and last residue. Each record gives: J gene, clone size, V gene, CDR3 protein. Size is omitted from some rows. Given values are once, few, many or a class for expanded clones.

TRBJ1-2 | many | TRBV24-1 | CATSDTQGNYGYTF
TRBJ1-2 | many | TRBV19 | CASSIYRTGGEHNYGYTF
TRBJ2-1 | . | TRBV5-4 | CASSLEREGQYNEQFF
TRBJ2-3 | . | TRBV12-3/TRBV12-4 | CASSFGTGNTDTQYF
TRBJ2-5 | many | TRBV11-2 | CASSLDGLGGETQYF
TRBJ1-4 | many | TRBV20-1 | CSARKGVSEKLFF
TRBJ1-4 | many | TRBV12-3/TRBV12-4 | CASSPSTGGNEKLFF
TRBJ2-3 | many | TRBV7-2 | CASSLARARTDTQYF
TRBJ2-7 | many | TRBV20-1 | CSARLAGGHEQYF
TRBJ2-3 | medium-sized | TRBV12-3/TRBV12-4 | CASSPRQGADTQYF
TRBJ1-2 | many | TRBV2 | CASSPDTYYGYTF
TRBJ2-5 | few | TRBV7-6 | CASSLTSGRPQETQYF
TRBJ1-5 | many | TRBV6-1 | CASNGDSNQPQHF
TRBJ1-1 | many | TRBV4-2 | CASSQDTGGWTEAFF
TRBJ2-1 | many | TRBV6-2/TRBV6-3 | CASSYSTLAAYNEQFF
TRBJ2-3 | many | TRBV20-1 | CSAIRASSTDTQYF
TRBJ2-3 | many | TRBV11-1 | CASSYEGEADTQYF
TRBJ2-5 | many | TRBV6-2/TRBV6-3 | CASSYSRRGETQYF
TRBJ1-5 | many | TRBV27 | CASSPDSYNQPQHF
TRBJ2-5 | many | TRBV6-1 | CASSEEYIQETQYF
TRBJ2-7 | many | TRBV20-1 | CSARRPGQGVYEQYF
TRBJ1-1 | few | TRBV29-1 | CSVFTVTEAFF
TRBJ2-5 | few | TRBV12-5 | CASGLVPSVGTGQETQYF
TRBJ2-3 | many | TRBV29-1 | CSVLAPGGTDTQYF
TRBJ1-1 | many | TRBV18 | CASSPNRQGLYAFF
TRBJ2-3 | many | TRBV6-1 | CASISAGITDTQYF
TRBJ2-3 | many | TRBV11-2 | CASSLDRYLTDTQYF
TRBJ2-7 | . | TRBV19 | CASSSGTGNYEQYF
TRBJ2-5 | few | TRBV13 | CASSFTMGETQYF
TRBJ1-4 | . | TRBV5-6 | CASSRQGGRFNEKLFF
TRBJ2-1 | many | TRBV20-1 | CSARQGSEQFF
TRBJ1-1 | . | TRBV19 | CASRTDRASSMNTEAFF
TRBJ1-5 | many | TRBV27 | CASSLEVREVEPQHF
TRBJ2-2 | many | TRBV25-1 | CASSEGGQGNTAELFF
TRBJ2-7 | many | TRBV12-3/TRBV12-4 | CASSSRASGRYEQYF
TRBJ2-5 | many | TRBV6-1 | CASRQTNSQETQYF
TRBJ1-5 | many | TRBV19 | CASSPREGSQPQHF
TRBJ2-2 | few | TRBV12-5 | CASGTTNTGELFF
TRBJ2-3 | few | TRBV9 | CASSAGGSTDTQYF
TRBJ2-7 | many | TRBV12-3/TRBV12-4 | CASSSGYHEQYF
TRBJ2-3 | few | TRBV29-1 | CSVGTRGNQDTQYF
TRBJ2-3 | many | TRBV20-1 | CSARDPLGVDTQYF
TRBJ2-5 | many | TRBV15 | CATSRDRWEETQYF
TRBJ2-7 | few | TRBV24-1 | CATSDSASDEQYF
TRBJ2-3 | . | TRBV12-3/TRBV12-4 | CASSSTLKDTQYF
TRBJ2-3 | many | TRBV12-3/TRBV12-4 | CASSPTLTFTDTQYF
TRBJ1-2 | few | TRBV11-2 | CASSLDWRSFNYGYTF
TRBJ2-1 | many | TRBV6-2/TRBV6-3 | CASSYGTGANEQFF
TRBJ1-5 | many | TRBV19 | CASSMIRQGSQPQHF
TRBJ2-7 | . | TRBV3-1 | CASSQTGPQYF
TRBJ2-1 | many | TRBV7-3 | CASSLTSAKDEQFF
TRBJ1-6 | . | TRBV19 | CASRMYNSPLHF
TRBJ2-5 | many | TRBV28 | CASSSGTGYQETQYF